This is a list of T cell receptor beta chains from one sample in a study of T cell repertoires in cytomegalovirus infection. TCRdb reanalysed the reads using MiXCR and keeps one entry per CDR3 protein. The sample yields roughly 700,000 distinct CDR3 sequences, roughly 33% seen once. No antigens are known for them. The starting material was cultured PBMCs, obtained from culture after CMV antigen stimulation. The receptors shown here come from a human donor in good health (CMV status not recorded). Some clones in this sample may be carry-over from other donors' samples. Each CDR3 is given with its conserved first and last residue. The D gene is left open where the match is weak. Rows may omit the clone size; those that give it use once, few, many or a size class.

>NA|TRBV6-2/TRBV6-3|few|TRBJ1-2
TGTGCCAGCAGGCAGATCTATGGCTACACCTTC
CASRQIYGYTF
>TRBD2|TRBV10-3|few|TRBJ2-3
TGTGCCATCAGTGAGAGGAGAGGGGACCTCACTAGCGGGGGCACAGATACGCAGTATTTT
CAISERRGDLTSGGTDTQYF
>NA|TRBV7-6|few|TRBJ2-1
TGTGCCAGCAGCTGGGGACGCACCTACAATGAGCAGTTCTTC
CASSWGRTYNEQFF
>TRBD2|TRBV29-1|NA|TRBJ2-5
TGCAGCGGGCTAGCGGGGGAAGAGACCCAGTACTTC
CSGLAGEETQYF
>TRBD1|TRBV6-5|NA|TRBJ2-4
TGTGCCAGCAGATCGGGACAGGCCAAAAACATTCAGTACTTC
CASRSGQAKNIQYF
>TRBD1|TRBV7-6|NA|TRBJ2-7
TGTGCCAGCAGACCCCCCATAGGGACAGGGGGCTCCTACGAGCAGTACTTC
CASRPPIGTGGSYEQYF
>TRBD2|TRBV7-9|NA|TRBJ2-3
TGTGCCAGCAGCCCCGTAGTAGCGGGGCGCACAGATACGCAGTATTTT
CASSPVVAGRTDTQYF
>NA|TRBV20-1|NA|TRBJ1-2
TGCAGTGCTCCCTGGGACATGGGAACGAGCTACACCTTC
CSAPWDMGTSYTF
>NA|TRBV12-3/TRBV12-4|NA|TRBJ2-3
TGTGCCAGCAACATACAGGGTGTAGATACGCAGTATTTT
CASNIQGVDTQYF
>TRBD1|TRBV7-2|many|TRBJ1-2
TGTGCCAGCAGCCAGAGGACAGGATCGCTGTTCTATGGCTACACCTTC
CASSQRTGSLFYGYTF
>TRBD1|TRBV27|NA|TRBJ2-7
TGTGCCAGCAGTTTGTGGACAGGGGCACACGAGCAGTACTTC
CASSLWTGAHEQYF
>NA|TRBV12-3/TRBV12-4|NA|TRBJ1-2
TGTGCCAGCAGTTACAGGGTTCGGAGTGTGGATGGCTACACCTTC
CASSYRVRSVDGYTF
>NA|TRBV7-8|many|TRBJ2-1
TGTGCCAGCAGCTTCTCCTACAATGAGCAGTTCTTC
CASSFSYNEQFF
>NA|TRBV6-2/TRBV6-3|NA|TRBJ1-6
TGTGCCAGCAGCTTCGGCGGTTATTCACCCCTCCACTTT
CASSFGGYSPLHF
>NA|TRBV20-1|few|TRBJ2-3
TGCAGTGCTAGGAGTCCTCCGGGGACTAGCACAGATACGCAGTATTTT
CSARSPPGTSTDTQYF
>NA|TRBV7-2|many|TRBJ2-2
TGTGCCAGCAGCGCCCGGGGGCCGAACACCGGGGAGCTGTTTTTT
CASSARGPNTGELFF
>NA|TRBV27|NA|TRBJ2-7
TGTGCCAGCAGTAGCCGGACAGAGATACGTCGCGAGCAGTACTTC
CASSSRTEIRREQYF
>NA|TRBV20-1|few|TRBJ1-1
TGCAGTGCTTTGGGGGAGCTGAACACTGAAGCTTTCTTT
CSALGELNTEAFF
>TRBD1|TRBV6-2/TRBV6-3|few|TRBJ1-1
TGTGCCACCCGGGACAGGGCAGTGAACACTGAAGCTTTCTTT
CATRDRAVNTEAFF
>NA|TRBV29-1|NA|TRBJ2-7
TGCAGCGTTGCAGCGCAGGGTACCGAGCAGTACTTC
CSVAAQGTEQYF
>NA|TRBV5-1|NA|TRBJ2-2
TGCGCCAGCAGCTGGGGGGCGGATCGTGGCACCGGGGAGCTGTTTTTT
CASSWGADRGTGELFF
>NA|TRBV7-6|NA|TRBJ1-3
TGTGCCAGCAGCTTAGAGGGCAGAGATGAAAGCACCATATATTTT
CASSLEGRDESTIYF
>NA|TRBV27|NA|TRBJ1-1
TGTGCCAGCAGTTTAATGTCCGGGTCTTTCACTGAAGCTTTCTTT
CASSLMSGSFTEAFF
>TRBD2|TRBV12-3/TRBV12-4|NA|TRBJ2-7
TGTGCCAGCAGCCGGACTAGCGGGGCCTTATACGAGCAGTACTTC
CASSRTSGALYEQYF
>NA|TRBV27|few|TRBJ1-1
TGTGCCAGCAGTTTAATGGGGGGTGCGGGGAACACTGAAGCTTTCTTT
CASSLMGGAGNTEAFF
>NA|TRBV28|NA|TRBJ2-1
TGTGCCTGCCGGGACCCCAACAATGAGCAGTTCTTC
CACRDPNNEQFF
>NA|TRBV2|few|TRBJ1-5
TGTGCCAGCAGTCCTATTCAAAATCAGCCCCAGCATTTT
CASSPIQNQPQHF
>NA|TRBV28|few|TRBJ1-3
TGTGCCAGCAGTCTTACGTTTTATTCTGGAAACACCATATATTTT
CASSLTFYSGNTIYF
>NA|TRBV27|NA|TRBJ1-1
TGTGCCAGCAGTTTATCGTTCGGGGCAGGGTTCAACACTGAAGCTTTCTTT
CASSLSFGAGFNTEAFF
>TRBD2|TRBV27|NA|TRBJ2-1
TGTGCCACCCATCTAGCGGGGAATGAGCAGTTCTTC
CATHLAGNEQFF
>TRBD1|TRBV7-2|few|TRBJ2-2
TGTGCCAGCAGGTCCGACAGGGGGCTCTCCGGGGAGCTGTTTTTT
CASRSDRGLSGELFF
>NA|TRBV7-9|NA|TRBJ2-5
TGTGCCAGCAATTCCCTACCGGGAGAGACCCAGTACTTC
CASNSLPGETQYF
>TRBD1|TRBV6-2/TRBV6-3|NA|TRBJ2-7
TGTGCCAGCAGTTACCTGACAGGGATCCACGAGCAGTACTTC
CASSYLTGIHEQYF
>NA|TRBV12-5|few|TRBJ2-4
TGTGCTAGTGGACCCTCCGGAGCATTCGGAAACATTCAGTACTTC
CASGPSGAFGNIQYF
>NA|TRBV7-2|NA|TRBJ2-7
TGTGCCAGCAGCTTAGTGGGGGAATGGGACGAGCAGTACTTC
CASSLVGEWDEQYF
>TRBD1|TRBV6-2/TRBV6-3|few|TRBJ2-5
TGTGCCAGCAGAGGACAGGGGGATCCACAAGAGACCCAGTACTTC
CASRGQGDPQETQYF
>TRBD1|TRBV12-3/TRBV12-4|NA|TRBJ1-2
TGTGCCAGCAGTTCGACAGGGCTAGGCTACACCTTC
CASSSTGLGYTF